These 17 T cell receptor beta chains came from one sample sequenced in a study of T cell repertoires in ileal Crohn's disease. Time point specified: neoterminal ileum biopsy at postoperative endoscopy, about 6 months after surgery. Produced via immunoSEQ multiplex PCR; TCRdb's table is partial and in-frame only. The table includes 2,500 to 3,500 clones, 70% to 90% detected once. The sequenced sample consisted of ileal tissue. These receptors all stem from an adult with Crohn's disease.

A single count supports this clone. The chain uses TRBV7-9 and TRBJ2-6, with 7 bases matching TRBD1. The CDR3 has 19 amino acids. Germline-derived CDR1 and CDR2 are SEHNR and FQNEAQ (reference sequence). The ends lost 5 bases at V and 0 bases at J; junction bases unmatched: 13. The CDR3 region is CASSPGGSAEFSGANVLTF. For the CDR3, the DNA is TGTGCCAGCAGCCCAGGGGGTTCTGCGGAATTCTCTGGGGCCAACGTCCTGACTTTC. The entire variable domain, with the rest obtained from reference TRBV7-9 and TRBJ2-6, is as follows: DTGVSQNPRHKITKRGQNVTFRCDPISEHNRLYWYRQTLGQGPEFLTYFQNEAQLEKSRLLSDRFSAERPKGSFSTLEIQRTEQGDSAMYLCASSPGGSAEFSGANVLTFGAGSRLTVL.

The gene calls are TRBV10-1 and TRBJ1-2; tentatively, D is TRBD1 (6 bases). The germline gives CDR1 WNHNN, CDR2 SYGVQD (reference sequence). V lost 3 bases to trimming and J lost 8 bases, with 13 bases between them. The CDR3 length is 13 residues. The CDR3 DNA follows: TGCGCCAGCAGTGACAGGACAGAAGACGGCTACACCTTC. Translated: CASSDRTEDGYTF.

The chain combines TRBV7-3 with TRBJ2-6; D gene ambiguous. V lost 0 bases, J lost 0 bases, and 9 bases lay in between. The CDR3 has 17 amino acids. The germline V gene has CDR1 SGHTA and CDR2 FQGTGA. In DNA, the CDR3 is TGTGCCAGCAGCTTAACGGCGGCAAACTCTGGGGCCAACGTCCTGACTTTC. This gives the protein CASSLTAANSGANVLTF.

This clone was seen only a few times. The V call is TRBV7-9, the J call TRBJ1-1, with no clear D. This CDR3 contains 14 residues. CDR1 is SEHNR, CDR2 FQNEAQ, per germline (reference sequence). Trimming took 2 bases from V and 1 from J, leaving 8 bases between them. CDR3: CASSLSGTNTEAFF. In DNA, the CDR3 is TGTGCCAGCAGCTTATCAGGCACGAACACTGAAGCTTTCTTT.

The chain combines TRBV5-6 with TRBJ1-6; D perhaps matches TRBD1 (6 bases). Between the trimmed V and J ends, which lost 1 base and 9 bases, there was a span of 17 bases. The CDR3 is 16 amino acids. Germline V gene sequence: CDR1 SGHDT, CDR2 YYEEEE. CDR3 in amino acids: CASSLFQGTSGSPLHF. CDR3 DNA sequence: TGTGCCAGCAGCTTGTTTCAGGGGACATCTGGTTCACCCCTCCACTTT.

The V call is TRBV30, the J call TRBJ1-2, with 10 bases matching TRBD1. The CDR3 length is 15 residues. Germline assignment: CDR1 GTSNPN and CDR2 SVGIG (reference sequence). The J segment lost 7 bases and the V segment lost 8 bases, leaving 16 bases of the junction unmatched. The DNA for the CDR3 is TGTGCCGGGTTAGCCGGGACAGGGGTTGTTTCTGGCTACACCTTC. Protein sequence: CAGLAGTGVVSGYTF.

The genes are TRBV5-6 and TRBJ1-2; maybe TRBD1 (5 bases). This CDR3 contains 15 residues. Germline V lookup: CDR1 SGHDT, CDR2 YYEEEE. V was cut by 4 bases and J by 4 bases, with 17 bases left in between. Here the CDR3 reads CASSLWGGVGYGYTF. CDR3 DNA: TGTGCCAGCAGCCTCTGGGGAGGGGTCGGCTATGGCTACACCTTC.

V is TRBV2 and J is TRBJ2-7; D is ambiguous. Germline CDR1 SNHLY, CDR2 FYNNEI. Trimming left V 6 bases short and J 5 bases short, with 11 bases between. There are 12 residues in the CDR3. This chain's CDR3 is CASSDGTNEQYF. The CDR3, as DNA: TGTGCCAGCAGCGACGGTACAAACGAGCAGTACTTC.

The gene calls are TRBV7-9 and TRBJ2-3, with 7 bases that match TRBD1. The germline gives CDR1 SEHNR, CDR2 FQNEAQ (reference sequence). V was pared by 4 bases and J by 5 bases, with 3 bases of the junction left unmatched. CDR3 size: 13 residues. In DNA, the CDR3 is TGTGCCAGCAGCTCCCGACAGGGAGATACGCAGTATTTT. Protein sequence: CASSSRQGDTQYF.

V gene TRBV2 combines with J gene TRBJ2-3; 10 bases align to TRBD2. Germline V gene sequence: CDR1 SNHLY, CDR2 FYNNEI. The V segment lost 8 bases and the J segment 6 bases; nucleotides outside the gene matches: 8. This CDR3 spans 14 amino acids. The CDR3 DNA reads TGTGCCAGCGGGATGGGACTAGCGATTGATACGCAGTATTTT. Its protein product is CASGMGLAIDTQYF.

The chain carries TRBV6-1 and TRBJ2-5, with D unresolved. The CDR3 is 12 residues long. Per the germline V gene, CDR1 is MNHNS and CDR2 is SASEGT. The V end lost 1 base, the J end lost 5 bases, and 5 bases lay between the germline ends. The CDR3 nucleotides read TGTGCCAGCAGTGAAGTCGAGGAGACCCAGTACTTC. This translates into CASSEVEETQYF.

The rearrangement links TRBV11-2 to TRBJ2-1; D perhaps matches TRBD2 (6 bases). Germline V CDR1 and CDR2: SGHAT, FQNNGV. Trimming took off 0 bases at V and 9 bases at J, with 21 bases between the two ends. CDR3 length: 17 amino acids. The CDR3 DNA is TGTGCCAGCAGCTTAGATAGTCGGGCGGGGAGAGACGGTGAGCAGTTCTTC. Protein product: CASSLDSRAGRDGEQFF.

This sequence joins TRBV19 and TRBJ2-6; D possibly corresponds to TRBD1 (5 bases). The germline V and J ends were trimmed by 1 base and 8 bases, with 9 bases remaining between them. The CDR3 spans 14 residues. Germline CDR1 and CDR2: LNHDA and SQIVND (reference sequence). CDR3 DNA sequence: TGTGCCAGTAGTATAGGGGCAGGGCCCAACGTCCTGACTTTC. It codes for CASSIGAGPNVLTF.

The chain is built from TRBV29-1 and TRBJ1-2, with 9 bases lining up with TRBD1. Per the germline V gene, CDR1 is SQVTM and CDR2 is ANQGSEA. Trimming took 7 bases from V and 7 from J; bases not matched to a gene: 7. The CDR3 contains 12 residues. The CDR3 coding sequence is TGCAGCGCCGGGACAGGGTGGGGTGGCTACACCTTC. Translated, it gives CSAGTGWGGYTF.

This chain's CDR3 is CASSVVPSSYEQYF. CDR3 sequence (DNA): TGTGCCAGCAGCGTAGTTCCGAGCTCCTACGAGCAGTACTTC. This chain uses TRBV9 with TRBJ2-7; D gene ambiguous. The V end lost 0 bases, the J end lost 0 bases, and 7 bases lay between the germline ends. The CDR3 is 14 residues long. CDR1 SGDLS and CDR2 YYNGEE come from the germline V gene. Looking up the rest from reference TRBV9 and TRBJ2-7 gives the full variable domain: DSGVTQTPKHLITATGQRVTLRCSPRSGDLSVYWYQQSLDQGLQFLIQYYNGEERAKGNILERFSAQQFPDLHSELNLSSLELGDSALYFCASSVVPSSYEQYFGPGTRLTVT.

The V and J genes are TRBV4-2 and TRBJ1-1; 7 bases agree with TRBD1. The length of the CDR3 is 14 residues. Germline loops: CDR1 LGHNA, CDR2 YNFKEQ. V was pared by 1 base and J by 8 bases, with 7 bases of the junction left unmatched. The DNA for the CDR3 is TGTGCCAGCAGCCAAGGACAGGGTGATTTAGAAGCTTTCTTT. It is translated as CASSQGQGDLEAFF.

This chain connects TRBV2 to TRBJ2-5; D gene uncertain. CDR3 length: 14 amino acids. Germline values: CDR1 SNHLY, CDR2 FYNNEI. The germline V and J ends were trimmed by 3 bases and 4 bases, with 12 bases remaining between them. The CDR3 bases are TGTGCCAGCAGTGACGCCGTGAGAGGAGAGACCCAGTACTTC. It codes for CASSDAVRGETQYF.